Listed below are T cell receptor beta chains from one sample, sequenced in a study of OX40 agonist ivuxolimab in advanced cancers. Sequenced by immunoSEQ multiplex PCR; TCRdb stores in-frame clones only, minus some. The sample has about 17,000 clones; 87% are singletons. The source material was CD4+ or CD8+ T cells sorted from blood, sampled in a trial of the OX40 agonist ivuxolimab. The receptors come from an adult with an advanced solid tumor such as melanoma, head and neck, liver or kidney cancer. CDR3s include the opening cysteine and the closing phenylalanine or tryptophan. A D gene is named only where the DNA matches it firmly.

v_gene: TRBV9
j_gene: TRBJ1-1
d_gene: .
CDR3aa: CASSPRLRGDTEAFF

v_gene: TRBV9
j_gene: TRBJ1-1
d_gene: TRBD1
CDR3aa: CASSVGDRGTEAFF

v_gene: TRBV27
j_gene: TRBJ2-7
d_gene: .
CDR3aa: CASSGLGPYEQYF

v_gene: TRBV2
j_gene: TRBJ2-2
d_gene: TRBD1
CDR3aa: CASSGQDRRGTGELFF

v_gene: TRBV19
j_gene: TRBJ1-2
d_gene: .
CDR3aa: CASSIDYATKVVGVYGYTF

v_gene: TRBV7-8
j_gene: TRBJ1-1
d_gene: .
CDR3aa: CASSLLGTSGEAFF

v_gene: TRBV2
j_gene: TRBJ2-6
d_gene: .
CDR3aa: CASSEAGTGFSGANVLTF

v_gene: TRBV7-9
j_gene: TRBJ1-1
d_gene: .
CDR3aa: CASSVPGNTEAFF

v_gene: TRBV20-1
j_gene: TRBJ2-1
d_gene: .
CDR3aa: CSAPGGGRQFF

v_gene: TRBV5-1
j_gene: TRBJ2-3
d_gene: TRBD1
CDR3aa: CASSLTGGALATDTQYF

v_gene: TRBV9
j_gene: TRBJ2-5
d_gene: TRBD2
CDR3aa: CASSGGGVQETQYF

v_gene: TRBV11-2
j_gene: TRBJ1-2
d_gene: .
CDR3aa: CASSLGTGLGPGGGYTF

v_gene: TRBV14
j_gene: TRBJ2-6
d_gene: .
CDR3aa: CASSQGSPGANVLTF

v_gene: TRBV13
j_gene: TRBJ1-2
d_gene: TRBD1
CDR3aa: CASRGQAYGYTF

v_gene: TRBV5-8
j_gene: TRBJ1-4
d_gene: TRBD1
CDR3aa: CASSPGQGGAGKLFF

v_gene: TRBV4-1
j_gene: TRBJ1-5
d_gene: TRBD1
CDR3aa: CASSHGDTGERNQPQHF

v_gene: TRBV2
j_gene: TRBJ2-7
d_gene: .
CDR3aa: CASSDPGSYYEQYF

v_gene: TRBV2
j_gene: TRBJ1-1
d_gene: TRBD1
CDR3aa: CARAGGYSAEAFF

v_gene: TRBV5-1
j_gene: TRBJ2-5
d_gene: .
CDR3aa: CASSPWDEETQYF

v_gene: TRBV11-2
j_gene: TRBJ2-1
d_gene: TRBD1
CDR3aa: CASSLGQGNEQFF

v_gene: TRBV6-6
j_gene: TRBJ2-7
d_gene: .
CDR3aa: CASTPSIGEPYEQYF

v_gene: TRBV27
j_gene: TRBJ2-5
d_gene: .
CDR3aa: CASSFVGSETQYF

v_gene: TRBV19
j_gene: TRBJ2-3
d_gene: .
CDR3aa: CASSSDYIVDTDTQYF

v_gene: TRBV7-9
j_gene: TRBJ2-1
d_gene: TRBD2
CDR3aa: CASSLAPSGNEQFF

v_gene: TRBV27
j_gene: TRBJ2-1
d_gene: .
CDR3aa: CASSLGTPYNEQFF

v_gene: TRBV27
j_gene: TRBJ2-7
d_gene: TRBD1
CDR3aa: CASSFIPPSGTGNEQYF

v_gene: TRBV7-9
j_gene: TRBJ2-2
d_gene: TRBD1
CDR3aa: CASTPQGANTGELFF

v_gene: TRBV21-1
j_gene: TRBJ2-1
d_gene: .
CDR3aa: CASSSRDTDSYNEQFF

v_gene: TRBV27
j_gene: TRBJ2-7
d_gene: .
CDR3aa: CASSYGQGGSLYEQYF

v_gene: TRBV4-1
j_gene: TRBJ2-1
d_gene: TRBD2
CDR3aa: CASSQSTSGGSLRDEQFF

v_gene: TRBV28
j_gene: TRBJ1-6
d_gene: .
CDR3aa: CASSPTRSDSPLHF

v_gene: TRBV6-6
j_gene: TRBJ1-1
d_gene: .
CDR3aa: CASSFPEAFF

v_gene: TRBV9
j_gene: TRBJ1-2
d_gene: TRBD1
CDR3aa: CASSPGDSPYGYTF

v_gene: TRBV7-6
j_gene: TRBJ2-7
d_gene: .
CDR3aa: CASSLISAAAYEQYF

v_gene: TRBV5-1
j_gene: TRBJ2-7
d_gene: .
CDR3aa: CASSPGQGSYEQYF

v_gene: TRBV7-9
j_gene: TRBJ1-1
d_gene: TRBD1
CDR3aa: CASSQGTDTEAFF